This paragraph covers one TCR beta chain sequence. This clonotype was observed at least ten times. Its antigen remains undetermined. No much larger clone is present one base from it, and per-base qualities are unavailable. This specimen comes from a study of glioma-infiltrating T cells (dated by TCRdb to 2016 to 2018). Regarding the complete study: Low-grade gliomas were WHO grade II oligodendrogliomas or astrocytomas, and glioblastomas were WHO grade IV tumors sampled at initial rather than recurrent diagnosis. The paired cohort comprised three low-grade glioma patients, roughly 8 primary glioblastoma patients and three non-glioma patients contributing non-neoplastic brain tissue. TCR alpha- and beta-chain repertoires were sequenced from glioma tissue, non-neoplastic brain tissue and matched peripheral blood mononuclear cells. Dexamethasone was administered to glioma patients for six or fewer days before surgery. The sequencing target for blood libraries was roughly 4- to 11-fold coverage of 900,000 to 1,000,000 peripheral T cells. To measure divergence between tissue and blood T-cell populations, each tissue-infiltrating repertoire was compared with the peripheral blood repertoire of the same patient. Results and caveats for the whole study, not just this receptor: The group comparisons were based on small numbers of patients: three non-neoplastic, three low-grade glioma and roughly eight glioblastoma patients. VJ-independent divergence between tissue and blood was below expectation in non-neoplastic patients but above expectation in all gliomas, especially low-grade gliomas. Patients with low tissue-blood divergence were marked by a signature set of shared blood CDR3 motifs, and this signature set was depleted in highly divergent patients. Very few CDR3 sequences were found to be shared between tissue and blood, and this scarcity was attributed to high CDR3 diversity and limited sampling.

At the junction V is shortened by 7 bases and J by 3 bases, with 16 bases in between. The CDR3 starts with the cysteine, ends with the phenylalanine, and has 15 residues. Just the 45-base CDR3 DNA is kept, in frame starting at base 1. CDR1 MDHEN and CDR2 SYDVKM are derived from the germline V gene. Immediately after resection, surgical brain or tumor specimens were cryofrozen in liquid nitrogen, and peripheral blood cells were collected at the same time. The iRepertoire nested amplicon-rescue multiplex PCR (arm-PCR) platform was used to amplify TCR alpha and beta CDR3 regions from RNA. The input for one-step reverse transcription and amplification was about 90-450 ng of tissue mRNA or PBMC total RNA. After bead purification, a secondary multiplex PCR added Illumina adapters, and libraries were gel-purified between 200 and 400 bp. Libraries carried internal 6-nucleotide barcodes used for demultiplexing. Sequencing of libraries was performed on an Illumina MiSeq with 2x220 or 2x250 nucleotide paired-end reads. The authors' analysis ran thus. Paired reads were merged using FLASH 1.2.11 and were aligned to the GRCh37 human genome using BWA-MEM, after which TRA and TRB reads were extracted. For V and J assignment, an IMGT-derived reference of cassette sequences and CDR3 motifs that included pseudogenes was used. Reads were translated in three frames, and productive CDR3s were defined as those with a C...FGXG motif and no stop codons. Unique combinations of V-J cassette pair and CDR3 amino acid sequence were defined as clonotypes. Reads were filtered by Hamming distance, thresholded by each sample's sequence error rate in mapped regions. TCRdb took the public reads, trimmed them with fastp at Q25, ran MiXCR for clone calling and kept in-frame beta chains. Duplicate CDR3 protein sequences are folded into a single record with the most common DNA and genes. The V and J calls, along with clone size, are taken from TCRdb and not from the paper's own processing. A total of about 380,000 distinct CDR3 sequences appear in this sample, 35% to 45% of them only once. Around 12% of the sample is in the top ten clones.

In this chain, TRBV28 is recombined with TRBJ2-1, with the D gene not confidently named. The clonotype comes from a human donor with low-grade glioma or glioblastoma, undergoing nonglioma brain surgery, or in good health (not recorded which). The sequencing sample was made of glioma tissue, nonneoplastic brain tissue, or PBMCs (not recorded which). The DNA sequence follows: TGTGCCAGCATTTCCCGCGTCACTTTCTACAATGAGCAGTTCTTC. Its product reads: CASISRVTFYNEQFF.